This entry lists 3 T cell receptor beta chains sequenced from one sample in a study of T cell responses to AZD1222 COVID-19 vaccine. Clones were sequenced by immunoSEQ multiplex PCR, and TCRdb holds only the in-frame ones, with some missing. The data contain approximately 180,000 clones, 75% to 90% of them singletons. The material was peripheral blood, obtained 28 days after the second dose of the MenACWY control vaccine. All receptors derive from an adult who received the MenACWY meningococcal vaccine as a control.

This clone was counted a few times. The chain joins TRBV7-2 to TRBJ1-1; no clear D gene. The CDR3 has 12 residues. Germline V lookup: CDR1 SGHTA, CDR2 FQGNSA. The V end lost 4 bases, the J end lost 4 bases, and 7 bases lay between the germline ends. The CDR3 DNA is TGTGCCAGCAGCTGGACGCTCACTGAAGCTTTCTTT. It specifies CASSWTLTEAFF. Using reference TRBV7-2 and TRBJ1-1 for the parts outside the CDR3, the full variable domain is GAGVSQSPSNKVTEKGKDVELRCDPISGHTALYWYRQSLGQGLEFLIYFQGNSAPDKSGLPSDRFSAERTGGSVSTLTIQRTQQEDSAVYLCASSWTLTEAFFGQGTRLTVV.

V and J are TRBV4-1 and TRBJ1-3; unclear D gene. V lost 1 base to trimming and J lost 0 bases, with 7 bases between them. The CDR3 loop spans 15 amino acids. Germline V gene sequence: CDR1 MGHRA, CDR2 YSYEKL. The CDR3 here is CASSQGHRSGNTIYF. The CDR3 DNA is TGCGCCAGCAGCCAAGGTCACCGCTCTGGAAACACCATATATTTT.

V and J are TRBV27 and TRBJ1-5; no reliable D call. V was shortened by 0 bases and J by 1 base, with 10 bases between the two germline ends. Germline assignment: CDR1 MNHEY and CDR2 SMNVEV (reference sequence). There are 16 residues in the CDR3. In DNA form, the CDR3 reads TGTGCCAGCAGTTTATCAGCCGGATGGAGCAATCAGCCCCAGCATTTT. This encodes CASSLSAGWSNQPQHF.